This T cell receptor beta chain was sequenced for a study of shared clonotypes between healthy human individuals. Germline loops: CDR1 ENHRY, CDR2 SYGVKD. The CDR3 has 17 amino acids. The V and J ends lost 0 bases and 6 bases, in that order; junction bases with no gene match: 9. Using immunoSEQ multiplex PCR, the repertoire was profiled, and TCRdb retains in-frame clones only, with some absent. The sample lists about a million clones; under 80% were seen once. The V gene is TRBV10-3, the J gene TRBJ2-3, with 10 bases matching TRBD2. The sequenced sample consisted of memory CD4+ T cells sorted from blood. Described subset: CD45RA-negative fraction. This sequence was found in a man aged 18 to 30 in good health. CDR3 sequence (DNA): TGTGCCATCAGTGAGTCCGGGCTAGCGGGAGTGTTGGATACGCAGTATTTT. Protein sequence: CAISESGLAGVLDTQYF.